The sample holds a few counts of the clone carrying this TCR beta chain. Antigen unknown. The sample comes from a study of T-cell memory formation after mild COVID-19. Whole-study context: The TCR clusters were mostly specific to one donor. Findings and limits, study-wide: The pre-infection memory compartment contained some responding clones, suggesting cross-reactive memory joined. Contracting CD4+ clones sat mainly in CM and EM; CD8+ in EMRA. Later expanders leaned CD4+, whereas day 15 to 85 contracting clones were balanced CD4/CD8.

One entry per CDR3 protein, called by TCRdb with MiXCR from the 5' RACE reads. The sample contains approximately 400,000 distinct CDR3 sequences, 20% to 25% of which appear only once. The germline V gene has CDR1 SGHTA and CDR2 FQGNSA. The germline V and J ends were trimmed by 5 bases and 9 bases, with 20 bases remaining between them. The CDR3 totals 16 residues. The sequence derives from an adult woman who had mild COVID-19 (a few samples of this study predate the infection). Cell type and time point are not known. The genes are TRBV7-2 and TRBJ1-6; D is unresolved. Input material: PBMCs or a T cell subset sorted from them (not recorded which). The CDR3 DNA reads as TGTGCCAGCAGCCCATCCGGGCGAGGCGGTGGTTCACCCCTCCACTTT. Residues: CASSPSGRGGGSPLHF.